The entry below describes one T cell receptor (beta chain). How the authors handled the data: Estimation of nucleated cell counts relied on the amplification of reference gene primers. Sequencing used immunoSEQ multiplex PCR; TCRdb keeps in-frame clones, though not all of them. That table furnishes V, J and clone size, whereas the DNA furnished D and trimming. The sample shows around 150,000 clones, roughly 80% of them seen only once. This record belongs to a study of blood T cell repertoires in COVID-19. Across the whole study: COVID-19 samples from acute and convalescent phases originated in the United States, Italy and Spain. PBMCs, B-cell-depleted T cells, or T cells provided the cDNA or gDNA that made up the material.

The CDR3 loop spans 16 amino acids. With 4 bases clipped from V and 7 bases from J, the junction kept 7 bases outside the gene matches. Germline V lookup: CDR1 MNHEY, CDR2 SVGEGT. The sequenced sample was peripheral blood. This TCR came from a man between 65 and 80 years old with acute or convalescent COVID-19. The V gene is TRBV6-2 or TRBV6-3, the J gene TRBJ2-1; 13 nucleotides agree with TRBD2. The CDR3 DNA is TGTGCCAGCAGTTTTGGACTAGCGGGAGACCAAAATGAGCAGTTCTTC. Amino acids: CASSFGLAGDQNEQFF.